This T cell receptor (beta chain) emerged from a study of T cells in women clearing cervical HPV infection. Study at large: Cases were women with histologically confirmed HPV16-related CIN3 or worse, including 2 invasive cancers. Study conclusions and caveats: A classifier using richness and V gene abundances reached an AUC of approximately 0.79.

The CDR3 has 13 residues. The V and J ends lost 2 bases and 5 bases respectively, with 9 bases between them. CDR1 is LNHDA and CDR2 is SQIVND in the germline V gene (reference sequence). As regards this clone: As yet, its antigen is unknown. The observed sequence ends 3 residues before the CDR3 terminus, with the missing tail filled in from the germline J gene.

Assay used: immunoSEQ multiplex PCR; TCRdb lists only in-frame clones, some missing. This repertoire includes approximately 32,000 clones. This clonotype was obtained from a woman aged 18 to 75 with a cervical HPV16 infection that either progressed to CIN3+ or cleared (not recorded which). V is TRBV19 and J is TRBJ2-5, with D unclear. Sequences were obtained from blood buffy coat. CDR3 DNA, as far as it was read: TGTGCCAGTAGTATAACGGGTGGGGAGACC. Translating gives CASSITGGET. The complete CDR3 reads CASSITGGETQYF.